The present T cell receptor (beta chain) was sequenced within a study of T cell responses to AZD1222 COVID-19 vaccine. General study points: In all cases, repertoires were sampled only after the peak T cell response.

Libraries were prepared by immunoSEQ multiplex PCR; TCRdb keeps only in-frame clonotypes and omits some of them. The sample lists some 130,000 clones, about 91% occurring once. Germline CDR1 SGHTA, CDR2 FQGNSA. This CDR3 has 16 amino acids. V was clipped by 2 bases and J by 1 base; unmatched bases: 5. Analyses pooled second doses at about 4 or about 12 weeks. Notes on this clone: The target antigen is unknown.

The sequence was collected from an adult who received the AZD1222 COVID-19 vaccine. The J gene is TRBJ1-5, the V gene TRBV7-2; 7 nucleotides match TRBD1. The sequencing used peripheral blood, collected 28 days after the second AZD1222 dose. CDR3 nucleotide sequence: TGTGCCAGCAGCTTACAACCGACAGGGAGCAATCAGCCCCAGCATTTT. As protein: CASSLQPTGSNQPQHF.